These 13 T cell receptor beta chains share one sample of origin, sequenced in a study of blood T cell repertoires in COVID-19. TCRdb keeps only in-frame clones here, not all; method: immunoSEQ multiplex PCR. The sample consists of tens of thousands of clones, about nine tenths of them appearing once. Sample: peripheral blood. The receptors were gathered from a woman of 80 years or more with acute or convalescent COVID-19.

The chain is built from TRBV7-9 and TRBJ2-4; D may be TRBD2 (5 bases). The CDR3 extends over 13 amino acids. CDR1 and CDR2 from the germline V gene are SEHNR and FQNEAQ (reference sequence). V was trimmed by 7 bases and J by 6 bases, leaving 13 bases between them. CDR3 region: CASTPGGPNIQYF. CDR3 sequence (DNA): TGTGCCAGCACCCCCGGCGGGCCAAACATTCAGTACTTC.

DNA of the CDR3: TGTGCCTGGAGTGCTCTGACAGGGGGAGGAGGTGAAAAACTGTTTTTT. Its protein is CAWSALTGGGGEKLFF. This chain uses TRBV30 with TRBJ1-4; the match to TRBD1 covers 9 bases. The CDR3 sequence is 16 residues long. Germline V CDR1 and CDR2: GTSNPN, SVGIG (reference sequence). The V and J ends lost 1 base and 7 bases, in that order; junction bases with no gene match: 10.

The gene calls are TRBV6-5 and TRBJ1-4; D gene ambiguous. This CDR3 is 12 amino acids long. V gave up 8 bases and J gave up 4 bases, with 8 bases separating them. The germline gives CDR1 MNHEY, CDR2 SVGAGI. The CDR3 region is CASALNNEKLFF. CDR3 DNA: TGTGCCAGCGCACTCAATAATGAAAAACTGTTTTTT.

The V call is TRBV19, the J call TRBJ1-1; TRBD1 aligns across 8 bases. CDR3 length: 14 amino acids. Germline V gene sequence: CDR1 LNHDA, CDR2 SQIVND (reference sequence). Unmatched junction bases numbered 8, after V lost 5 bases and J lost 6 bases. CDR3 amino acids: CASSPGTGLPEAFF. The CDR3 DNA reads as TGTGCCAGTAGTCCTGGGACAGGCCTCCCTGAAGCTTTCTTT.

This chain links TRBV6-5 with TRBJ2-3; TRBD1 might be the D (5 bases). V was cut by 4 bases and J by 0 bases, with 14 bases left in between. Germline V gene data show CDR1 as MNHEY and CDR2 as SVGAGI. The CDR3 extends over 16 amino acids. In DNA form, the CDR3 reads TGTGCCAGCAGTTCATCAGGGATCCCTAGCACAGATACGCAGTATTTT. Encoded protein: CASSSSGIPSTDTQYF.

This chain joins TRBV19 and TRBJ1-1; a weak D match, TRBD1 (5 bases). The CDR3 covers 14 residues. V gave up 1 base and J gave up 1 base, with 7 bases separating them. CDR1 and CDR2 from the germline V gene are LNHDA and SQIVND (reference sequence). This CDR3 is CASSIGQRNTEAFF. CDR3 DNA sequence: TGTGCCAGTAGTATAGGACAGAGGAACACTGAAGCTTTCTTT. The full variable domain, in which reference TRBV19 and TRBJ1-1 provide the parts outside the CDR3, is DGGITQSPKYLFRKEGQNVTLSCEQNLNHDAMYWYRQDPGQGLRLIYYSQIVNDFQKGDIAEGYSVSREKKESFPLTVTSAQKNPTAFYLCASSIGQRNTEAFFGQGTRLTVV.

This clone was observed once. The chain employs TRBV10-3 and TRBJ1-1; 9 bases are shared with TRBD1. Germline V gene lookup returns CDR1 ENHRY and CDR2 SYGVKD. The CDR3 extends over 15 amino acids. With V trimmed by 0 bases and J by 1 base, 0 bases remained unmatched. In DNA, the CDR3 is TGTGCCATCAGTGAGTCGGACAGGGGGAACACTGAAGCTTTCTTT. It yields the protein CAISESDRGNTEAFF.

This sequence joins TRBV30 and TRBJ2-1; 9 positions match TRBD2. CDR1 and CDR2 (germline): GTSNPN, SVGIG (reference sequence). The CDR3 is made up of 14 amino acids. Trimming cost V 6 bases and J 2 bases; bases outside gene matches: 5. CDR3 residues: CACSSGMAYNEQFF. The CDR3 DNA reads as TGTGCCTGCTCTAGCGGGATGGCCTACAATGAGCAGTTCTTC.

The rearrangement uses TRBV7-6 and TRBJ2-7; 9 bases agree with TRBD2. From germline, CDR1 is SGHVS and CDR2 FNYEAQ. With 5 bases clipped from V and 5 bases from J, the junction kept 10 bases outside the gene matches. The CDR3 covers 15 residues. CDR3 amino acids: CASSPLAGDQHEQYF. In nucleotides, the CDR3 is TGTGCCAGCAGCCCCTTAGCGGGGGACCAGCACGAGCAGTACTTC.

The chain joins TRBV5-6 to TRBJ1-1; possible D gene TRBD1, 5 bases. Trimming pared 3 bases from V and 6 bases from J, leaving 6 bases between. The CDR3 spans 11 residues. CDR1 SGHDT and CDR2 YYEEEE come from the germline V gene. CDR3 DNA sequence: TGTGCCAGCAGCTGGGGGGCTGAAGCTTTCTTT. It yields the protein CASSWGAEAFF.

This clone was picked up a small number of times. This chain uses TRBV5-6 with TRBJ1-2; 8 nucleotides align to TRBD1. With 3 bases clipped from V and 8 bases from J, the junction kept 9 bases outside the gene matches. The CDR3 runs 14 residues. Germline V gene data show CDR1 as SGHDT and CDR2 as YYEEEE. The CDR3 protein is CASSSPDRGGGYTF. CDR3 coding DNA: TGTGCCAGCAGCTCGCCCGACAGGGGTGGGGGCTACACCTTC.

The V call is TRBV19, the J call TRBJ2-2; TRBD2 matches at 16 bases. Germline values: CDR1 LNHDA, CDR2 SQIVND (reference sequence). Trimming cost V 10 bases and J 0 bases; bases outside gene matches: 8. This CDR3 comprises 18 residues. In DNA form, the CDR3 reads TGTGCCACCGACTTGGGACTAGCGGGAGGGACGAACACCGGGGAGCTGTTTTTT. Protein sequence: CATDLGLAGGTNTGELFF. The full variable domain, its missing parts supplied by reference TRBV19 and TRBJ2-2, is DGGITQSPKYLFRKEGQNVTLSCEQNLNHDAMYWYRQDPGQGLRLIYYSQIVNDFQKGDIAEGYSVSREKKESFPLTVTSAQKNPTAFYLCATDLGLAGGTNTGELFFGEGSRLTVL.

The J gene is TRBJ2-7, the V gene TRBV5-1; D may be TRBD2 (6 bases). The CDR3 has 17 amino acids. Germline loops: CDR1 SGHRS, CDR2 YFSETQ. V was pared by 1 base and J by 2 bases, with 19 bases between. The CDR3 reads CASSLTTFGGVTYEQYF. For the CDR3, the DNA is TGCGCCAGCAGCTTGACGACTTTCGGCGGGGTAACCTACGAGCAGTACTTC.